These 3 T cell receptor beta chains came from one sample sequenced in a study of a mutant IDH1 vaccine in newly diagnosed glioma. Noted time point: week 47, end of study. Vaccinated patients received 300 ug of mutant IDH1 20-mer peptide per dose, with topical imiquimod. For these TCRs, the target antigens are not known. Profiling relied on immunoSEQ multiplex PCR, and the TCRdb table lists in-frame clones only, not all of them. There are some 60,000 clones in the sample; around four fifths occur only once, and roughly 3% lies in the top ten. Sequencing was performed on PBMCs, taken from a glioma patient whose treatment included an IDH1 peptide vaccine. These receptors originate from a woman aged 50 to 60 with glioma.

The rearrangement joins TRBV29-1 to TRBJ2-1; D gene uncertain. V was trimmed by 5 bases and J by 8 bases, leaving 4 bases between them. Per germline, CDR1 SQVTM and CDR2 ANQGSEA. The CDR3 sequence is 9 residues long. The CDR3 is CSVSDEQFF. CDR3 sequence (DNA): TGCAGCGTTTCGGATGAGCAGTTCTTC.

V gene TRBV10-1 combines with J gene TRBJ2-7; D tentatively reads TRBD1 or TRBD2 (5 bases each). Trimming took 2 bases from V and 2 from J, leaving 10 bases between them. In germline, CDR1 is WNHNN, CDR2 SYGVQD (reference sequence). CDR3 length: 14 amino acids. The CDR3 loop reads CASSEGTPPYEQYF. The CDR3 DNA sequence: TGCGCCAGCAGTGAGGGGACCCCTCCCTACGAGCAGTACTTC.

The rearrangement uses TRBV6-6 and TRBJ1-5; TRBD1 aligns across 10 bases. The CDR3 spans 15 residues. From germline, CDR1 is MNHNY and CDR2 SVGAGI (reference sequence). Unmatched junction bases numbered 3, after V lost 2 bases and J lost 5 bases. CDR3 sequence: CASSYGGQGDQPQHF. The CDR3 DNA sequence: TGTGCCAGCAGTTACGGAGGACAGGGGGATCAGCCCCAGCATTTT.